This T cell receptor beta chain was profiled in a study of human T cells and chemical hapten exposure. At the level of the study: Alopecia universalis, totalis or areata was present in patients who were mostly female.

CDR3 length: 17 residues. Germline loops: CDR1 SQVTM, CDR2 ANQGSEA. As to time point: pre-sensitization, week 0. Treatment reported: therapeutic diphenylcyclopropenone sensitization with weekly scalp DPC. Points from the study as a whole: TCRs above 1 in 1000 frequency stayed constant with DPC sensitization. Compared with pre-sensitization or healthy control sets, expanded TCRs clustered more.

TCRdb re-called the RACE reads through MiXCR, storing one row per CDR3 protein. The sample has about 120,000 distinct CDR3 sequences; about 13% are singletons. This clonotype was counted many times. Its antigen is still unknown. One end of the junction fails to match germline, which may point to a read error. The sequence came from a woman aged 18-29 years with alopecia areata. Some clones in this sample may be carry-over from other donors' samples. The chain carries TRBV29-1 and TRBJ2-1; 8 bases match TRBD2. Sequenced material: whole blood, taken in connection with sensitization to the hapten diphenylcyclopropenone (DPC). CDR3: CSVEGGPKRGSYNEQFF. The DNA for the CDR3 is TGCAGCGTCGAAGGCGGCCCGAAGCGGGGGTCCTACAATGAGCAGTTCTTC.